These 10 T cell receptor beta chains share one sample of origin, sequenced in a study of T cells in tuberculosis. Documented time point: new active TB diagnosis, blood taken before or within 7 days of starting treatment. Profiling relied on immunoSEQ multiplex PCR, and the TCRdb table lists in-frame clones only, not all of them. The table has 20,000 to 25,000 clones, about 85% seen once. The starting material was PBMCs, obtained at tuberculosis diagnosis. These receptors came from an adult with tuberculosis.

CDR3 DNA sequence: TGTGCCAGCAGCTCTCCCAGGGGCAACGAAAAACTGTTTTTT. As protein: CASSSPRGNEKLFF. The chain carries TRBV6-1 and TRBJ1-4, with a tentative D call TRBD1 (6 bases). V lost 6 bases and J 8 bases, leaving 16 bases between the germline ends. Per the germline V gene, CDR1 is MNHNS and CDR2 is SASEGT. CDR3 length equals 14 residues.

The genes are TRBV10-2 and TRBJ1-2, with D perhaps matching TRBD1 (5 bases). Trimming took 3 bases from V and 4 from J, leaving 12 bases between them. CDR3 length equals 14 residues. Germline V gives CDR1 WSHSY, CDR2 SAAADI. CDR3 protein: CASSEEGDAYGYTF. The CDR3 nucleotides read TGCGCCAGCAGTGAAGAAGGGGATGCCTATGGCTACACCTTC.

The CDR3 bases are TGTGCCAGCAGTTTGGATCCGGGACTAGCGGGAGGGCCGACAGATACGCAGTATTTT. It yields the protein CASSLDPGLAGGPTDTQYF. This sequence joins TRBV28 and TRBJ2-3; 16 bases map to TRBD2. The V segment lost 3 bases and the J segment 3 bases; nucleotides outside the gene matches: 9. The germline V gene has CDR1 MDHEN and CDR2 SYDVKM. CDR3 length: 19 residues.

V gene TRBV2 combines with J gene TRBJ1-4, with 11 bases fitting TRBD1. The length of the CDR3 is 15 residues. Germline V gene data show CDR1 as SNHLY and CDR2 as FYNNEI. Germline trimming cut 9 bases from V and 4 bases from J; bases unmatched to any gene: 7. The CDR3 DNA is TGTGCCAGAGGACAGGGGGCGCAGGGTAATGAAAAACTGTTTTTT. It encodes CARGQGAQGNEKLFF.

The genes are TRBV5-1 and TRBJ2-7, with a tentative D call TRBD2 (5 bases). There are 15 residues in the CDR3. Germline loops: CDR1 SGHRS, CDR2 YFSETQ. Trimming pared 2 bases from V and 5 bases from J, leaving 17 bases between. The CDR3 bases are TGCGCCAGCAGCTTTCTAGCCGGGCCTAATGACGAGCAGTACTTC. Translating gives CASSFLAGPNDEQYF.

The CDR3 DNA sequence: TGTGCCAGCAGCTATCGGCGGGGGGGCACAGATACGCAGTATTTT. Its translation: CASSYRRGGTDTQYF. The rearrangement joins TRBV11-3 to TRBJ2-3; 8 nucleotides align to TRBD2. CDR1 is SGHNT, CDR2 YENEEA, per germline. The CDR3 loop spans 15 amino acids. V shed 4 bases and J 1 base; nucleotides not matched to a gene: 4.

The J gene is TRBJ1-3, the V gene TRBV6-5, with 9 bases that match TRBD1. The CDR3 is 16 residues long. V shed 0 bases, J shed 2 bases, and the junction held 2 bases outside the gene matches. CDR1 is MNHEY, CDR2 SVGAGI, per germline. CDR3 sequence: CASSYSRTGAGNTIYF. The CDR3 DNA reads as TGTGCCAGCAGTTACTCCCGGACAGGGGCTGGAAACACCATATATTTT.

This chain joins TRBV9 and TRBJ2-5, with D possibly matching TRBD1 (5 bases). V was clipped by 2 bases and J by 2 bases, with 13 bases between them. Looked up from germline, CDR1 is SGDLS and CDR2 is YYNGEE. The CDR3 is 15 residues long. The CDR3 is CASSVLTALQETQYF. In nucleotides, the CDR3 is TGTGCCAGCAGCGTTTTGACAGCTCTGCAAGAGACCCAGTACTTC.

The rearrangement links TRBV2 to TRBJ2-2, with 9 nucleotides matching TRBD1. The germline gives CDR1 SNHLY, CDR2 FYNNEI. V was clipped by 6 bases and J by 6 bases; unmatched bases: 5. The length of the CDR3 is 14 residues. As DNA, the CDR3 is TGTGCCAGCAGGAGACAGGGGGATGCCGGGGAGCTGTTTTTT. This gives the protein CASRRQGDAGELFF.

This sequence joins TRBV5-4 and TRBJ1-1; 8 nucleotides agree with TRBD1. CDR3 size: 17 residues. The germline gives CDR1 SGHNT, CDR2 YYREEE (reference sequence). The ends lost 7 bases at V and 1 base at J; junction bases unmatched: 15. The CDR3 here is CASAPSSGGFRNTEAFF. In nucleotides, the CDR3 is TGTGCCAGCGCGCCCTCCTCAGGGGGCTTTAGGAACACTGAAGCTTTCTTT.